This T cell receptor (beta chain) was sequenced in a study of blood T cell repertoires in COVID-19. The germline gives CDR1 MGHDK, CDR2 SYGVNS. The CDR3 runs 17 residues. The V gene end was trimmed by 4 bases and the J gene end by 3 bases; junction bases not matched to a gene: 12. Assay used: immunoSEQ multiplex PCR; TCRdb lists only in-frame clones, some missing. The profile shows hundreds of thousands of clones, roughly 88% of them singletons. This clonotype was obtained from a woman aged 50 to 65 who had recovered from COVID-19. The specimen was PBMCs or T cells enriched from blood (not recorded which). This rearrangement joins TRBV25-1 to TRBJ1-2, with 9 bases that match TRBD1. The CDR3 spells CASSAGGQGWLDYGYTF. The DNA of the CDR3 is TGTGCCAGCAGTGCGGGGGGACAGGGATGGTTAGACTATGGCTACACCTTC.